The 22 T cell receptor beta chains reported below all come from one sample, sequenced in a study of T-cell memory formation after mild COVID-19. TCRdb reanalysed the 5' RACE reads using MiXCR and keeps one entry per CDR3 protein. Among approximately 450,000 distinct CDR3 sequences listed, around a sixth were seen once. The specimen was PBMCs or a T cell subset sorted from them (not recorded which). The receptor source for this set is an adult woman who had mild COVID-19 (a few samples of this study predate the infection). Cell type and time point are not known.

The chain employs TRBV5-4 and TRBJ2-3; 7 bases match TRBD2. V lost 0 bases to trimming and J lost 3 bases; unmatched junction nucleotides: 4. This CDR3 comprises 15 residues. Germline assignment: CDR1 SGHNT and CDR2 YYREEE (reference sequence). CDR3 in DNA: TGTGCCAGCAGCTTGGGTACTAGCGAGACAGATACGCAGTATTTT. It is translated as CASSLGTSETDTQYF.

This clonotype was recorded a few times. V and J are TRBV6-6 and TRBJ1-2, with D hard to call. The CDR3 extends over 16 amino acids. V was clipped by 0 bases and J by 0 bases, with 11 bases between them. The germline CDR1 and CDR2 sequences are MNHNY and SVGAGI (reference sequence). CDR3 protein: CASSYSIAGTNYGYTF. The CDR3 nucleotides are TGTGCCAGCAGTTACTCGATAGCAGGAACTAACTATGGCTACACCTTC.

This clonotype was seen a few times. V and J are TRBV7-8 and TRBJ2-3; 12 bases line up with TRBD2. V was clipped by 2 bases and J by 7 bases; unmatched bases: 16. CDR1 is SGHVS, CDR2 FQNEAQ, per germline. The CDR3 covers 19 residues. The CDR3 spells CASSLSSTSGGSPGYTQYF. The DNA of the CDR3 is TGTGCCAGCAGCTTAAGCTCGACTAGCGGGGGTTCTCCGGGGTATACGCAGTATTTT.

This clonotype was observed a handful of times. The chain employs TRBV4-1 and TRBJ2-1; D is unclear. Trimming took off 4 bases at V and 3 bases at J, with 25 bases between the two ends. Germline V gene sequence: CDR1 MGHRA, CDR2 YSYEKL. This CDR3 has 19 amino acids. CDR3 residues: CASSPQGLVSDTDYNEQFF. In DNA, the CDR3 is TGCGCCAGCAGCCCGCAAGGGCTTGTTTCCGACACGGACTACAATGAGCAGTTCTTC.

The CDR3 loop is CASSRPGTGYTF. DNA of the CDR3: TGTGCCAGCAGCCGCCCGGGGACTGGCTACACCTTC. V gene TRBV3-1 combines with J gene TRBJ1-2; possibly TRBD1 for D (5 bases). This CDR3 has 12 residues. V was trimmed by 4 bases and J by 7 bases, leaving 10 bases between them. The germline V gene has CDR1 LGHDT and CDR2 YNNKEL (reference sequence). The variable domain in full, with the rest retrieved from reference TRBV3-1 and TRBJ1-2, is DTAVSQTPKYLVTQMGNDKSIKCEQNLGHDTMYWYKQDSKKFLKIMFSYNNKELIINETVPNRFSPKSPDKAHLNLHINSLELGDSAVYFCASSRPGTGYTFGSGTRLTVV.

This sequence joins TRBV7-6 and TRBJ1-1; unclear D gene. The CDR3 extends over 15 amino acids. Germline CDR1 reads SGHVS; CDR2 reads FNYEAQ. V lost 1 base and J 3 bases, leaving 12 bases between the germline ends. The CDR3 DNA is TGTGCCAGCAGCTTAGGAGGGCGGGCGGACACTGAAGCTTTCTTT. This codes for CASSLGGRADTEAFF.

This clonotype occurred a few times. The chain links TRBV19 to TRBJ2-3; D might be TRBD1 (6 bases). The CDR3 spans 16 residues. CDR1 is LNHDA, CDR2 SQIVND, per germline (reference sequence). The V end was cut by 1 base, the J end by 0 bases, with 11 bases between. The CDR3 coding sequence is TGTGCCAGTAGTATAGGGACAGCGATTAGCACAGATACGCAGTATTTT. Amino acid sequence: CASSIGTAISTDTQYF.

This chain links TRBV6-6 with TRBJ1-1; the match to TRBD1 covers 7 bases. Germline V gives CDR1 MNHNY, CDR2 SVGAGI (reference sequence). V was clipped by 6 bases and J by 3 bases; unmatched bases: 7. This CDR3 contains 14 residues. Here the CDR3 reads CASRRQGVDTEAFF. For the CDR3, the DNA is TGTGCCAGCAGACGACAGGGAGTCGACACTGAAGCTTTCTTT.

In its sample, this clonotype was seen a few times. The rearrangement uses TRBV7-9 and TRBJ2-7; no clear D gene. There are 12 residues in the CDR3. From germline, CDR1 is SEHNR and CDR2 FQNEAQ (reference sequence). Deletions cut 4 bases from V and 5 bases from J, with 9 bases between. The CDR3 sequence is CASSSRVDEQYF. For the CDR3, the DNA is TGTGCCAGCAGCTCCCGGGTGGACGAGCAGTACTTC.

This clonotype was recorded a few times. V is TRBV6-5 and J is TRBJ2-3, with D perhaps TRBD2 (6 bases). Germline assignment: CDR1 MNHEY and CDR2 SVGAGI. V gave up 6 bases and J gave up 1 base, with 11 bases separating them. The CDR3 is 14 amino acids. The CDR3, as DNA: TGTGCCAGCAGGAGGAGCGGGCGCACAGATACGCAGTATTTT. Translation: CASRRSGRTDTQYF.

The V call is TRBV7-9, the J call TRBJ1-2; maybe TRBD1 (6 bases). The CDR3 runs 16 residues. Deletions cut 5 bases from V and 4 bases from J, with 20 bases between. Germline V gene lookup returns CDR1 SEHNR and CDR2 FQNEAQ (reference sequence). CDR3 in amino acids: CASSPSDGGTSYGYTF. Written as DNA, the CDR3 is TGTGCCAGCAGCCCGTCCGATGGAGGGACAAGCTATGGCTACACCTTC.

The genes are TRBV10-3 and TRBJ2-3; 7 nucleotides line up with TRBD2. The germline CDR1 and CDR2 sequences are ENHRY and SYGVKD. J lost 6 bases, V lost 2 bases, and 5 bases had no gene match. This CDR3 has 14 residues. The CDR3: CAISEPQRGDTQYF. CDR3 in DNA: TGTGCCATCAGTGAGCCACAGCGGGGCGATACGCAGTATTTT.

The CDR3 region is CASSLRDSNNEQFF. DNA of the CDR3: TGTGCCAGCAGCTTGAGGGACAGTAACAATGAGCAGTTCTTC. J is TRBJ2-1 and V is TRBV7-9, with 7 bases identical to TRBD1. Looked up from germline, CDR1 is SEHNR and CDR2 is FQNEAQ (reference sequence). This CDR3 contains 14 residues. Trimming took 3 bases from V and 5 from J; bases not matched to a gene: 4. The full variable domain, its missing parts supplied by reference TRBV7-9 and TRBJ2-1, is DTGVSQNPRHKITKRGQNVTFRCDPISEHNRLYWYRQTLGQGPEFLTYFQNEAQLEKSRLLSDRFSAERPKGSFSTLEIQRTEQGDSAMYLCASSLRDSNNEQFFGPGTRLTVL.

This chain links TRBV12-3 or TRBV12-4 with TRBJ2-2; TRBD1 might be the D (6 bases). The CDR3 totals 16 residues. With 0 bases removed from V and 5 bases from J, the gap between germline ends came to 13 bases. Here the CDR3 DNA reads TGTGCCAGCAGTTTAGCGTCGGCAGGGGTAACCGGGGAGCTGTTTTTT. The encoded protein is CASSLASAGVTGELFF.

This clonotype has a handful of counts. The V gene is TRBV3-1, the J gene TRBJ2-5, with TRBD2 identical over 8 bases. Germline CDR1 is LGHDT and CDR2 is YNNKEL (reference sequence). This CDR3 is built from 16 residues. J gave up 5 bases and V 4 bases, and 12 bases lay outside the gene matches. The CDR3 region is CASSPGRGRRTETQYF. In DNA form, the CDR3 reads TGTGCCAGCAGCCCCGGGAGGGGCAGGCGCACGGAGACCCAGTACTTC.

This clonotype was picked up many times. The gene calls are TRBV12-3 or TRBV12-4 and TRBJ2-2; D is unresolved. Trimming took off 1 base at V and 3 bases at J, with 9 bases between the two ends. There are 15 residues in the CDR3. CDR3 protein: CASSLVRTYTGELFF. In DNA form, the CDR3 reads TGTGCCAGCAGTTTAGTGCGGACGTACACCGGGGAGCTGTTTTTT.

The chain has TRBV4-1 and TRBJ1-5; D is ambiguous. Trimming removed 3 bases from V and 0 bases from J, with 9 bases in between. The CDR3 spans 15 residues. CDR1 and CDR2 from the germline V gene are MGHRA and YSYEKL. The CDR3: CASSQDYSSNQPQHF. Here the CDR3 DNA reads TGCGCCAGCAGCCAGGATTACAGTAGCAATCAGCCCCAGCATTTT.

This chain uses TRBV9 with TRBJ2-1; 8 positions match TRBD2. J lost 7 bases, V lost 5 bases, and 11 bases had no gene match. CDR3 length: 15 amino acids. The germline gives CDR1 SGDLS, CDR2 YYNGEE. The CDR3 nucleotides read TGTGCCAGCAGTCTCCGGGGGGGCGGTTGGAATGAGCAGTTCTTC. Amino acid sequence: CASSLRGGGWNEQFF.

In its sample, this clonotype was seen a few times. The V and J genes are TRBV7-9 and TRBJ1-1; D is perhaps TRBD1 (5 bases). Trimming removed 4 bases at V and 7 bases at J, with 16 bases between. This CDR3 is built from 14 residues. In germline, CDR1 is SEHNR, CDR2 FQNEAQ (reference sequence). CDR3 in DNA: TGTGCCAGCAGCTCTGGGCCCGCCGGGGGTGAAGCTTTCTTT. Protein product: CASSSGPAGGEAFF.

The V gene is TRBV5-1, the J gene TRBJ2-3; no clear D. This CDR3 spans 15 amino acids. Germline V gives CDR1 SGHRS, CDR2 YFSETQ. V was cut by 4 bases and J by 4 bases, with 16 bases left in between. The CDR3 region has the DNA TGCGCCAGCAGCGGCGGACCGCCCAGGTCAGATACGCAGTATTTT. As protein: CASSGGPPRSDTQYF.

The chain's CDR3 is CASSQEWQGGYNEQFF. The CDR3 region has the DNA TGTGCCAGCAGCCAAGAATGGCAGGGAGGCTACAATGAGCAGTTCTTC. The chain has TRBV4-2 and TRBJ2-1; perhaps TRBD2 as D (6 bases). The germline V and J ends were trimmed by 0 bases and 3 bases, with 12 bases remaining between them. Germline loops: CDR1 LGHNA, CDR2 YNFKEQ. This CDR3 spans 16 amino acids.

This chain joins TRBV7-9 and TRBJ2-1; D unresolved. The CDR3 length is 15 residues. V gave up 4 bases and J gave up 4 bases, with 14 bases separating them. Germline-derived CDR1 and CDR2 are SEHNR and FQNEAQ (reference sequence). DNA of the CDR3: TGTGCCAGCAGCTCTCGTTTGGACCGATACAATGAGCAGTTCTTC. Translating it yields CASSSRLDRYNEQFF.